This is a list of T cell receptor beta chains from one sample in a study of neoadjuvant anti-PD-1 for oral cavity cancer. Only in-frame clones appear in the TCRdb table, and some are missing; sequencing was by immunoSEQ multiplex PCR. Here the sample spans some 66,000 clones, around 82% being singletons. Source: PBMCs, taken before nivolumab (anti-PD-1) treatment. These receptor sequences come from a person aged 35-79 years with oral cavity squamous cell carcinoma. CDR3s include the opening cysteine and the closing phenylalanine or tryptophan. A D gene is named only where the DNA matches it firmly. Where a row states a size, it is once, few, many or the class of an expanded clone; other rows omit it.

J,size,D,V,CDR3,DNA
TRBJ2-7,-,-,TRBV19,CASSIWANGYEQYF,TGTGCCAGTAGTATCTGGGCGAACGGCTACGAGCAGTACTTC
TRBJ1-2,few,-,TRBV7-8,CASSPSAGAAYGYTF,TGTGCCAGCAGTCCCAGCGCTGGGGCAGCTTATGGCTACACCTTC
TRBJ2-3,-,TRBD2,TRBV4-1,CATRSGSSTDTQYF,TGCGCCACCAGGAGCGGGAGTAGCACAGATACGCAGTATTTT
TRBJ1-1,-,-,TRBV11-3,CASSLMMNTEAFF,TGTGCCAGCAGCTTGATGATGAACACTGAAGCTTTCTTT
TRBJ2-3,-,-,TRBV7-2,CASSFGAGHQTDTQYF,TGTGCCAGCAGCTTCGGAGCGGGACACCAAACAGATACGCAGTATTTT
TRBJ2-7,-,-,TRBV10-2,CATRAISKASSYEQYF,TGCGCCACCCGAGCGATATCTAAGGCCAGCTCCTACGAGCAGTACTTC
TRBJ2-2,-,-,TRBV11-2,CASSFVGVNTGELFF,TGTGCCAGCAGCTTTGTGGGCGTAAACACCGGGGAGCTGTTTTTT
TRBJ2-2,-,-,TRBV11-2,CASSLDRGGELFF,TGTGCCAGCAGCTTAGATCGGGGAGGGGAGCTGTTTTTT
TRBJ1-5,-,-,TRBV30,CAWSVALGQLDNQPQHF,TGTGCCTGGAGTGTAGCCCTTGGACAGTTGGACAATCAGCCCCAGCATTTT
TRBJ2-7,-,TRBD1,TRBV6-5,CASSMTGTYEQYF,TGTGCCAGCAGTATGACAGGGACCTACGAGCAGTACTTC
TRBJ2-1,-,-,TRBV7-9,CASSLHGDYLRFF,TGTGCCAGCAGCTTACACGGTGACTACCTCCGATTCTTC
TRBJ2-5,-,TRBD1,TRBV10-1,CASSPTGAGETQYF,TGCGCCAGCAGCCCTACAGGGGCTGGGGAGACCCAGTACTTC
TRBJ2-3,-,-,TRBV5-1,CASSLSQGTDTQYF,TGCGCCAGCAGCTTGAGTCAAGGGACAGATACGCAGTATTTT
TRBJ1-1,-,TRBD1,TRBV30,CAWRGDSGANTEAFF,TGTGCCTGGAGAGGGGACAGCGGAGCGAACACTGAAGCTTTCTTT
TRBJ2-7,-,-,TRBV10-3,CAIRQASSYEQYF,TGTGCCATCCGGCAGGCAAGCTCCTACGAGCAGTACTTC
TRBJ2-1,-,TRBD2,TRBV7-9,CASSFRASGRPNEQFF,TGTGCCAGCAGCTTCAGGGCTAGCGGGAGACCCAATGAGCAGTTCTTC
TRBJ2-6,-,-,TRBV27,CASSSSLTFSGANVLTF,TGTGCCAGCAGTTCATCTTTGACGTTCTCTGGGGCCAACGTCCTGACTTTC
TRBJ2-1,-,-,TRBV11-3,CASSLGDRGQSRNEQFF,TGTGCCAGCAGCTTAGGGGACCGGGGCCAATCACGGAATGAGCAGTTCTTC
TRBJ1-1,-,TRBD1,TRBV10-2,CASSARDSGEAFF,TGCGCCAGCAGCGCAAGGGACAGTGGAGAAGCTTTCTTT
TRBJ1-2,-,TRBD1,TRBV5-1,CASRQGLPDYGYTF,TGCGCCAGCAGACAGGGGCTACCCGACTATGGCTACACCTTC
TRBJ1-5,-,-,TRBV5-5,CASSLLGSSNQPQHF,TGTGCCAGCAGCTTGTTAGGCAGTAGCAATCAGCCCCAGCATTTT
TRBJ2-3,-,-,TRBV6-6,CASSEITDTQYF,TGTGCCAGCAGCGAAATCACAGATACGCAGTATTTT
TRBJ1-1,-,-,TRBV27,CASSLLRNTEAFF,TGTGCCAGCAGTTTATTGAGAAACACTGAAGCTTTCTTT
TRBJ2-7,-,TRBD1,TRBV5-1,CASSPGQGMDEQYF,TGCGCCAGCAGCCCGGGACAGGGGATGGACGAGCAGTACTTC
TRBJ1-1,-,-,TRBV7-8,CASSDKGGATSATEAFF,TGTGCCAGCAGCGATAAGGGAGGGGCCACGTCCGCTACTGAAGCTTTCTTT
TRBJ2-5,-,-,TRBV5-1,CASSPGVVQETQYF,TGCGCCAGCAGCCCAGGGGTTGTACAAGAGACCCAGTACTTC
TRBJ2-1,-,-,TRBV30,CAWSVRLWARAKGSNEQFF,TGTGCCTGGAGTGTACGTCTTTGGGCGCGCGCAAAGGGTAGCAATGAGCAGTTCTTC
TRBJ1-1,-,-,TRBV7-9,CASSQPFPMNTEAFF,TGTGCCAGCAGCCAGCCGTTCCCAATGAACACTGAAGCTTTCTTT
TRBJ1-2,-,-,TRBV19,CASRKADNYGYTF,TGTGCCAGTAGGAAAGCAGATAACTATGGCTACACCTTC
TRBJ2-3,-,-,TRBV7-6,CASSLGFGSSTDTQYF,TGTGCCAGCAGCTTAGGGTTCGGGTCGAGCACAGATACGCAGTATTTT
TRBJ1-2,-,-,TRBV21-1,CASTGYPNYGYTF,TGTGCCAGCACCGGTTACCCCAACTATGGCTACACCTTC
TRBJ1-4,-,-,TRBV5-6,CASSSRATNEKLFF,TGTGCCAGCAGCTCGAGGGCGACTAATGAAAAACTGTTTTTT
TRBJ1-2,-,-,TRBV28,CASSPGAGGYTF,TGTGCCAGCAGTCCGGGGGCCGGGGGCTACACCTTC